This T cell receptor (beta chain) was identified during a study of T cells in Graves' hyperthyroidism and ophthalmopathy. Researchers took RNA transcripts and amplified the TCR beta CDR3 regions from them. A first-round RT-PCR of the TCR CDR3 used the HTBI primer set. From the multiplex PCR reads, TCRdb called clonotypes with MiXCR, one entry per CDR3 protein. Here the sample spans fewer than 350,000 distinct CDR3 sequences, less than 20% being singletons. Trimming cost V 3 bases and J 3 bases, with 14 bases left between them. This CDR3 contains 15 residues. The germline V gene encodes CDR1 MGHRA and CDR2 YSYEKL. Ophthalmopathy patients showed a Clinical Activity Score of at least 3, NOSPECS grade of at least 4 and duration under 3 months. Not enrolled were patients with uncontrolled infection, other autoimmune disease, pregnancy or lactation. On the basis of clinical symptoms, serum thyroxine and TRAb, thyroid ultrasound and orbital computed tomography, diagnoses were made. Isolation of PBMCs was performed on around 10 ml fresh peripheral blood.

Source material: blood. This sequence was found in a woman in her forties with Graves' ophthalmopathy. The chain carries TRBV4-1 and TRBJ1-2; the D gene is possibly TRBD1 (5 bases). DNA of the CDR3: TGCGCCAGCAGCCACCCGTCGGGAGGGGACTATGGCTACACCTTC. Its protein is CASSHPSGGDYGYTF.